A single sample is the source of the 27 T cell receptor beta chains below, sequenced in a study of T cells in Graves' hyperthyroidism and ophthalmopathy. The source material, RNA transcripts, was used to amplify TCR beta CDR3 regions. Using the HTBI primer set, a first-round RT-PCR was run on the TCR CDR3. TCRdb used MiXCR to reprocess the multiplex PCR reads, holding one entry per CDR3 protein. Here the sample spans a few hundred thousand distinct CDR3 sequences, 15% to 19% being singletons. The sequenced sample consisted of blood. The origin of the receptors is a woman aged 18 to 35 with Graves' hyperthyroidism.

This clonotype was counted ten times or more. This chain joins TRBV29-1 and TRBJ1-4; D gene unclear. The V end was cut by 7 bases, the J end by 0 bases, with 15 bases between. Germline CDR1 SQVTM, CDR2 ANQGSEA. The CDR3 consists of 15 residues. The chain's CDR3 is CSAGGRTATNEKLFF. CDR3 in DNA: TGCAGCGCCGGTGGACGGACCGCAACTAATGAAAAACTGTTTTTT. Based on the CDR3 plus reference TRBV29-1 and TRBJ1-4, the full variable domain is SAVISQKPSRDICQRGTSLTIQCQVDSQVTMMFWYRQQPGQSLTLIATANQGSEATYESGFVIDKFPISRPNLTFSTLTVSNMSPEDSSIYLCSAGGRTATNEKLFFGSGTQLSVL.

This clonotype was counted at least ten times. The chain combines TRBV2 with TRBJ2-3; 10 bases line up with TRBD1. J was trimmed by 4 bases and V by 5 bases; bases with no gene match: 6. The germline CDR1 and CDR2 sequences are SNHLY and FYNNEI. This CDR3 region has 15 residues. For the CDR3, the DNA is TGTGCCAGCAGTAATGACAGGGGGCGGCCAGATACGCAGTATTTT. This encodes CASSNDRGRPDTQYF.

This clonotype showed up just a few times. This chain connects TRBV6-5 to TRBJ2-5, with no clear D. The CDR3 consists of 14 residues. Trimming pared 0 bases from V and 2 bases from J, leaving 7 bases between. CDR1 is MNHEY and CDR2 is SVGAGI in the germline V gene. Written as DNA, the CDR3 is TGTGCCAGCAGTTACTCCGTAATACAAGAGACCCAGTACTTC. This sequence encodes CASSYSVIQETQYF.

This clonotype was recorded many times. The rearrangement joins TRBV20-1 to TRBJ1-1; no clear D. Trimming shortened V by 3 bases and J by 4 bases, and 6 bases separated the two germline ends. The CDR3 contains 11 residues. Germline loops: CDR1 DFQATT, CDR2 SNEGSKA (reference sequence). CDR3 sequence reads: CSASVLTEAFF. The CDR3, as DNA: TGCAGTGCTAGTGTCCTCACTGAAGCTTTCTTT.

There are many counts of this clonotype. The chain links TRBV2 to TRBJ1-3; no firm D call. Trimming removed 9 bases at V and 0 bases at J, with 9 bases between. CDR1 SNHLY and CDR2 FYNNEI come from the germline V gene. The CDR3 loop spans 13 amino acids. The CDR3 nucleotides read TGTGCCAGTCAGGATTACTCTGGAAACACCATATATTTT. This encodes CASQDYSGNTIYF.

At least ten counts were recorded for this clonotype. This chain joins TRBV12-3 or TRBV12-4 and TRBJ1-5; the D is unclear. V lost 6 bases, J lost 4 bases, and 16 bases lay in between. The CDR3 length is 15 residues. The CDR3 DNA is TGTGCCAGCAGCCGGCGCGGGCAGAAGAATCAGCCCCAGCATTTT. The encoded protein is CASSRRGQKNQPQHF.

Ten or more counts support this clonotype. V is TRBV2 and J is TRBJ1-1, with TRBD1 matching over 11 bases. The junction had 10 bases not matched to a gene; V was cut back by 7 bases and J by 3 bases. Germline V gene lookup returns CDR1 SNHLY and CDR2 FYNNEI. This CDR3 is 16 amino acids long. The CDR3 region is CASKRGQGGKYTEAFF. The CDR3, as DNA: TGTGCCAGCAAAAGGGGACAGGGGGGGAAATACACTGAAGCTTTCTTT. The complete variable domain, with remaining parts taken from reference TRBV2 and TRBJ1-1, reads EPEVTQTPSHQVTQMGQEVILRCVPISNHLYFYWYRQILGQKVEFLVSFYNNEISEKSEIFDDQFSVERPDGSNFTLKIRSTKLEDSAMYFCASKRGQGGKYTEAFFGQGTRLTVV.

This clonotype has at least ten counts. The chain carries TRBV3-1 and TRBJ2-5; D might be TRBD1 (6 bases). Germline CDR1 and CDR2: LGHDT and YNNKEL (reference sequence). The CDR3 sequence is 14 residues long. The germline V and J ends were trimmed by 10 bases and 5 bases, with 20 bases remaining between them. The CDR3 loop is CATRQGNPQETQYF. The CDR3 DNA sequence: TGTGCCACCCGGCAGGGGAACCCCCAGGAGACCCAGTACTTC.

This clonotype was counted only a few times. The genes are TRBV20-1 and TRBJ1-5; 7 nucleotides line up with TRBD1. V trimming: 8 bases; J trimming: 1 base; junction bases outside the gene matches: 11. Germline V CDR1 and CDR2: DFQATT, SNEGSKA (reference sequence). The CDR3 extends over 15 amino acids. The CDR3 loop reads CSTSTGAVSNQPQHF. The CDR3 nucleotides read TGCAGTACCTCTACAGGGGCCGTCAGCAATCAGCCCCAGCATTTT.

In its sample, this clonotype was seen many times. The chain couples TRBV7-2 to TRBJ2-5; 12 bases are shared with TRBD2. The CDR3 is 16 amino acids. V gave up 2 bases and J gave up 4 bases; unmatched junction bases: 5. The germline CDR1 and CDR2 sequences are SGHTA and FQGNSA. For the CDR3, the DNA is TGTGCCAGCAGCTTAAACCTAGCGGGGGGGAGAGAGACCCAGTACTTC. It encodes CASSLNLAGGRETQYF.

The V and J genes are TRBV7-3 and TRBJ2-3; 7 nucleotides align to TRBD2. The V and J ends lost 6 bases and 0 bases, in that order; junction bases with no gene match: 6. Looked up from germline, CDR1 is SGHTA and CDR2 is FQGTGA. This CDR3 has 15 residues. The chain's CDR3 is CASRLSGTSTDTQYF. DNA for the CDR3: TGTGCCAGCAGGCTAAGCGGGACTAGCACAGATACGCAGTATTTT.

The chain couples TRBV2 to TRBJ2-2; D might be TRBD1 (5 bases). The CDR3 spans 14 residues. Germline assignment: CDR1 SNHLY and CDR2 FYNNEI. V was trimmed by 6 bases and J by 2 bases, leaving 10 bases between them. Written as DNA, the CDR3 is TGTGCCAGCAGAGTAGACAGCAACACCGGGGAGCTGTTTTTT. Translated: CASRVDSNTGELFF.

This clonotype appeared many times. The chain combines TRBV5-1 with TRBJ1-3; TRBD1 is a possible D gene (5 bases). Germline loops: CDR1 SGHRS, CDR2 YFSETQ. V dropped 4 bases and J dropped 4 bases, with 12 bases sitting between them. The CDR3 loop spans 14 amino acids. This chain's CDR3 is CASSVGTPGNTIYF. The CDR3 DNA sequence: TGCGCCAGCAGCGTCGGGACCCCAGGAAACACCATATATTTT. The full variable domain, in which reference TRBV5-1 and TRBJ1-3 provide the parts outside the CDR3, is KAGVTQTPRYLIKTRGQQVTLSCSPISGHRSVSWYQQTPGQGLQFLFEYFSETQRNKGNFPGRFSGRQFSNSRSEMNVSTLELGDSALYLCASSVGTPGNTIYFGEGSWLTVV.

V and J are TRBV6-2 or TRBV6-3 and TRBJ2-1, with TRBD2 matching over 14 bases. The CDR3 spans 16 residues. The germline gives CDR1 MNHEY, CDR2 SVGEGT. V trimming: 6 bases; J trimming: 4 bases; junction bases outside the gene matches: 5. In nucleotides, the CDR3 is TGTGCCAGCAGCCAAGGACTAGCGGGGGGATACAATGAGCAGTTCTTC. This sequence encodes CASSQGLAGGYNEQFF.

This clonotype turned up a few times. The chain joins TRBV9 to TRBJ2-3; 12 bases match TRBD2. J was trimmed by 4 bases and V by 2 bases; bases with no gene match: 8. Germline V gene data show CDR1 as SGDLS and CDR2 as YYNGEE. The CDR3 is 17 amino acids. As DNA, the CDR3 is TGTGCCAGCAGCGTGACTAGCGGGAGTATACCCTCAGATACGCAGTATTTT. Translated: CASSVTSGSIPSDTQYF. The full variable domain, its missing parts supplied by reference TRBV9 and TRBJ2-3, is DSGVTQTPKHLITATGQRVTLRCSPRSGDLSVYWYQQSLDQGLQFLIQYYNGEERAKGNILERFSAQQFPDLHSELNLSSLELGDSALYFCASSVTSGSIPSDTQYFGPGTRLTVL.

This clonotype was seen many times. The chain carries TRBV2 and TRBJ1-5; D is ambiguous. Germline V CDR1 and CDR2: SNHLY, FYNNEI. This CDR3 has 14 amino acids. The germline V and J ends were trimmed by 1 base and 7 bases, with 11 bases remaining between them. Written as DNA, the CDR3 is TGTGCCAGCAGTGAAGACGGCCCGGGGCAGCCCCAGCATTTT. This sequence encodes CASSEDGPGQPQHF.

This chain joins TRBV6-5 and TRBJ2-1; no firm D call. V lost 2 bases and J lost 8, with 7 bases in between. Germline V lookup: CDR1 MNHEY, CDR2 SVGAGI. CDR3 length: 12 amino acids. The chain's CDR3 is CASSYPSDEQFF. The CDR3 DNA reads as TGTGCCAGCAGTTACCCCTCCGATGAGCAGTTCTTC.

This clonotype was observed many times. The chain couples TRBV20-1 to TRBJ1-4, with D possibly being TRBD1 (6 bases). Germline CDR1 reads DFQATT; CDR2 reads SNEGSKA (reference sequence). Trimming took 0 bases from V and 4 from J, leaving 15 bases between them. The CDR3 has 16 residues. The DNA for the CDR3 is TGCAGTGCTAGAGATGGGGGGCCTCGGGGTAATGAAAAACTGTTTTTT. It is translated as CSARDGGPRGNEKLFF.

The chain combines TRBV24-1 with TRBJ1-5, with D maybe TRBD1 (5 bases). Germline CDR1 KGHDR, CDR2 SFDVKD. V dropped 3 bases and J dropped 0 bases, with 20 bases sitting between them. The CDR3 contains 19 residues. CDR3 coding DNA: TGTGCCACCAGTGATGCTCCACCGGGACCGAAATATAGCAATCAGCCCCAGCATTTT. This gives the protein CATSDAPPGPKYSNQPQHF.

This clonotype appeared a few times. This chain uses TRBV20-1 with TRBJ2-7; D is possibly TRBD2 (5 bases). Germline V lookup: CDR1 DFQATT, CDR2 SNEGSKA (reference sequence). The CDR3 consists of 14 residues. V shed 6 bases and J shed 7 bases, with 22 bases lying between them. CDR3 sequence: CSAPLWRTSREQYF. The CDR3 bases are TGCAGTGCCCCCCTCTGGCGGACTTCTAGAGAGCAGTACTTC.

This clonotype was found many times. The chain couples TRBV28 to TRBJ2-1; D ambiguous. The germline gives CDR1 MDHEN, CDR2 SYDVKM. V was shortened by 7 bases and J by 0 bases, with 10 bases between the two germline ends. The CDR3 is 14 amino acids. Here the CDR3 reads CASIEQSSYNEQFF. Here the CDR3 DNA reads TGTGCCAGCATCGAACAGAGCTCCTACAATGAGCAGTTCTTC.

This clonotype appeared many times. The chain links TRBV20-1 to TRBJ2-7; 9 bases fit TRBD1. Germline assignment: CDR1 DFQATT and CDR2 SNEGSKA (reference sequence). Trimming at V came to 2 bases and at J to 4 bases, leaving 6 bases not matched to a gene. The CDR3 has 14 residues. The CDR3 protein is CSARPDRGSYEQYF. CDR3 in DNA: TGCAGTGCTAGACCGGACAGGGGTTCATACGAGCAGTACTTC.

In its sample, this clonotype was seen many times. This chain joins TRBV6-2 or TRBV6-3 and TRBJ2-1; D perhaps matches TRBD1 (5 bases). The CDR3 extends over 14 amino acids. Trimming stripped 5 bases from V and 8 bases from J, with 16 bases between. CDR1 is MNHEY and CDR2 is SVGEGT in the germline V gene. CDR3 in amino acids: CASSQRLQVYEQFF. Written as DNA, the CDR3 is TGTGCCAGCAGTCAACGGCTACAGGTATATGAGCAGTTCTTC.

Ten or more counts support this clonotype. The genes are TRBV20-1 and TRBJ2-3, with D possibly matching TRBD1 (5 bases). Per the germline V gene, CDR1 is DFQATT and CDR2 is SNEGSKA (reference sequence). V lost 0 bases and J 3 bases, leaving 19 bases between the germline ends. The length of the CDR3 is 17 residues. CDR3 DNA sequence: TGCAGTGCTAGAGATTTGCAGGGCTCATGGGCGACAGATACGCAGTATTTT. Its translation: CSARDLQGSWATDTQYF.

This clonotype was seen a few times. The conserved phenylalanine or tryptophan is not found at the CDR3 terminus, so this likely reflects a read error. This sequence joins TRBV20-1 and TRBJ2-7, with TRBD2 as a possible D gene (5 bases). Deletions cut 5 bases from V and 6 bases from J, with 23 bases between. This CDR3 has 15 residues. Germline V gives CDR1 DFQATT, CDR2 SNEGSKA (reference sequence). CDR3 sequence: CSAGPLEKSRSEQYL. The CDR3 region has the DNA TGCAGTGCTGGACCACTAGAGAAATCCCGCTCCGAGCAGTACCTC.

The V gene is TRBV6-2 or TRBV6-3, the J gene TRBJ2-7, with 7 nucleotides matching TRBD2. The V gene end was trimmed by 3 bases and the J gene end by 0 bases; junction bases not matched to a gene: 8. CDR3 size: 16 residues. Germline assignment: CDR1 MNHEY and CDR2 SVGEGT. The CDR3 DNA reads TGTGCCAGCAGTTATAGCCTAGCGGCGTTCTCCTACGAGCAGTACTTC. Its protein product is CASSYSLAAFSYEQYF.

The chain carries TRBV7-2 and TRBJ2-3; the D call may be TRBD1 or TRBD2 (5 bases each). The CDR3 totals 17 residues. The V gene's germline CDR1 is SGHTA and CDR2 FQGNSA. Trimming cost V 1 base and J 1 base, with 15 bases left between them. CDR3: CASSLVGTGRRTDTQYF. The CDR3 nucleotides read TGTGCCAGCAGCTTAGTTGGGACCGGGCGGCGCACAGATACGCAGTATTTT.